This TCR beta chain emerged from a study of blood T cell repertoires in COVID-19. Study-wide context: Sources were T cells, B-cell-depleted T cells, or PBMCs; the material itself was cDNA or gDNA.

Seattle enrolled patients during active infection and tracked them longitudinally. The CDR3 runs 15 residues. Germline values: CDR1 MDHEN, CDR2 SYDVKM. V was clipped by 5 bases and J by 2 bases, with 14 bases between them. Only a few counts were recorded for this clone. In the original processing: Amplifying reference gene primers gave estimates of nucleated cell counts. Profiled with immunoSEQ multiplex PCR; TCRdb holds only in-frame clones, not every one. V, J and clone size derive from that table, while D and trimming were established from the DNA sequence. The sample contains about 250,000 clones, about 85% of which appear only once.

The specimen sequenced was peripheral blood. The clonotype was recovered from a human donor with COVID-19, enrolled during active disease. The donor label of this sample is uncertain. This chain uses TRBV28 with TRBJ2-3; perhaps TRBD2 as D (5 bases). The CDR3 spells CASSPRTDPTDTQYF. Here the CDR3 DNA reads TGTGCCAGCAGTCCGCGGACTGATCCCACAGATACGCAGTATTTT.